The 24 T cell receptor beta chains below were found in one sample sequenced in a study of technical replicates of blood from a few donors. Profiled with immunoSEQ multiplex PCR; TCRdb holds only in-frame clones, not every one. The repertoire holds more than 75,000 clones, with around 90% as singletons. Material: T cells isolated from PBMCs. These receptors were obtained from a human donor in good health.

This chain links TRBV6-6 with TRBJ1-3; D is ambiguous. The CDR3 sequence is 13 residues long. V was clipped by 4 bases and J by 8 bases, with 12 bases between them. CDR1 is MNHNY, CDR2 SVGAGI, per germline (reference sequence). The CDR3 here is CASSWRGSDTIYF. The CDR3 coding sequence is TGTGCCAGCAGTTGGCGGGGTTCGGACACCATATATTTT.

The chain links TRBV25-1 to TRBJ2-3, with D maybe TRBD1 (5 bases). V lost 2 bases and J lost 2, with 11 bases in between. Germline assignment: CDR1 MGHDK and CDR2 SYGVNS. This CDR3 comprises 15 residues. CDR3 in amino acids: CASSENRISTDTQYF. The CDR3, as DNA: TGTGCCAGCAGTGAAAACAGGATTTCCACAGATACGCAGTATTTT. Combining the CDR3 with reference TRBV25-1 and TRBJ2-3 gives the whole variable domain EADIYQTPRYLVIGTGKKITLECSQTMGHDKMYWYQQDPGMELHLIHYSYGVNSTEKGDLSSESTVSRIRTEHFPLTLESARPSHTSQYLCASSENRISTDTQYFGPGTRLTVL.

Written as DNA, the CDR3 is TGTGCCAGCAGTGTGGGGCAGAACTCCTACGAGCAGTACTTC. It is translated as CASSVGQNSYEQYF. V gene TRBV6-1 combines with J gene TRBJ2-7, with a weak D call TRBD1 (5 bases). Germline CDR1 MNHNS, CDR2 SASEGT. The ends were cut back, 4 bases at V and 0 bases at J, with 10 bases in the middle. The CDR3 spans 14 residues.

The CDR3 region is CASSALTGMENGYTF. CDR3 bases: TGCGCCAGCAGCGCCTTGACAGGGATGGAGAATGGCTACACCTTC. The chain uses TRBV5-1 and TRBJ1-2; 7 bases map to TRBD1. V lost 4 bases, J lost 6 bases, and 12 bases stayed unmatched. The CDR3 is 15 amino acids. Germline V gene lookup returns CDR1 SGHRS and CDR2 YFSETQ. The full variable domain, rest sourced from reference TRBV5-1 and TRBJ1-2, is KAGVTQTPRYLIKTRGQQVTLSCSPISGHRSVSWYQQTPGQGLQFLFEYFSETQRNKGNFPGRFSGRQFSNSRSEMNVSTLELGDSALYLCASSALTGMENGYTFGSGTRLTVV.

This clone was seen a handful of times. The chain combines TRBV14 with TRBJ1-1; 11 bases map to TRBD1. The CDR3 loop spans 20 amino acids. Germline V gene data show CDR1 as SGHDN and CDR2 as FVKESK. The ends lost 0 bases at V and 2 bases at J; junction bases unmatched: 14. The CDR3 sequence is CASSQDTGQGAKFGNTEAFF. CDR3 bases: TGTGCCAGCAGCCAAGACACAGGACAGGGGGCTAAGTTCGGCAACACTGAAGCTTTCTTT.

The chain links TRBV6-1 to TRBJ1-1, with no clear D. CDR1 and CDR2 (germline): MNHNS, SASEGT. The V end was cut by 7 bases, the J end by 0 bases, with 9 bases between. The CDR3 covers 13 residues. The CDR3 region is CASIRVLNTEAFF. The CDR3 coding sequence is TGTGCCAGCATTCGGGTGTTGAACACTGAAGCTTTCTTT.

This chain uses TRBV5-4 with TRBJ2-3, with 8 positions matching TRBD2. This CDR3 is 19 amino acids long. Germline V lookup: CDR1 SGHNT, CDR2 YYREEE (reference sequence). Losses at the gene ends were 2 bases for V and 6 bases for J; bases not matched to a gene: 20. CDR3 loop: CASSLSLFPAGGDGDTQYF. CDR3 coding DNA: TGTGCCAGCAGCTTAAGCCTCTTCCCTGCCGGGGGGGATGGGGATACGCAGTATTTT.

The J gene is TRBJ1-1, the V gene TRBV9, with D unresolved. The germline V gene has CDR1 SGDLS and CDR2 YYNGEE. The CDR3 runs to 18 residues. V dropped 0 bases and J dropped 4 bases, with 22 bases sitting between them. CDR3 nucleotides: TGTGCCAGCAGCGTAGTTTTCCCCCAACAAAGACGGGGCACTGAAGCTTTCTTT. Translation gives CASSVVFPQQRRGTEAFF.

The chain links TRBV29-1 to TRBJ1-1, with D possibly being TRBD1 (5 bases). Germline CDR1 reads SQVTM; CDR2 reads ANQGSEA. The CDR3 consists of 16 residues. V was shortened by 0 bases and J by 1 base, with 15 bases between the two germline ends. The CDR3 DNA reads TGCAGCGTTGAAGAAAGGGCAGGGCTTAGGAACACTGAAGCTTTCTTT. Protein sequence: CSVEERAGLRNTEAFF.

Only one count was recorded for this clone. The V gene is TRBV14, the J gene TRBJ2-1, with a tentative D call TRBD2 (6 bases). CDR3 length equals 14 residues. Germline V lookup: CDR1 SGHDN, CDR2 FVKESK. Trimming shortened V by 1 base and J by 7 bases, and 11 bases separated the two germline ends. The CDR3 coding sequence is TGTGCCAGCAGCCAAGGAGCGGGCCCAAATGAGCAGTTCTTC. Protein sequence: CASSQGAGPNEQFF.

The chain uses TRBV10-1 and TRBJ2-2; 9 bases are a match to TRBD2. Germline V lookup: CDR1 WNHNN, CDR2 SYGVQD (reference sequence). CDR3 size: 21 residues. The trim removed 0 bases at V and 6 bases at J, leaving 20 bases unmatched. Here the CDR3 DNA reads TGCGCCAGCAGTGAGTCGAACGGGGGTGGGCTAGCGGGGCGAAGAGCCGGGGAGCTGTTTTTT. It specifies CASSESNGGGLAGRRAGELFF.

This clone was detected once. This chain links TRBV27 with TRBJ2-7; 8 nucleotides match TRBD2. This CDR3 has 17 residues. Germline V CDR1 and CDR2: MNHEY, SMNVEV (reference sequence). Losses at the gene ends were 5 bases for V and 2 bases for J; bases not matched to a gene: 14. This chain's CDR3 is CASSLLSTLAGPYEQYF. CDR3 nucleotide sequence: TGTGCCAGCAGTCTACTCTCAACCCTAGCGGGCCCCTACGAGCAGTACTTC.

The chain joins TRBV4-2 to TRBJ2-7; D may be TRBD1 (5 bases). Looked up from germline, CDR1 is LGHNA and CDR2 is YNFKEQ. Trimming shortened V by 0 bases and J by 6 bases, and 12 bases separated the two germline ends. CDR3 length equals 14 residues. The chain's CDR3 is CASSQEGLVGEQYF. DNA for the CDR3: TGTGCCAGCAGCCAAGAGGGGCTAGTCGGCGAGCAGTACTTC.

The rearrangement links TRBV7-2 to TRBJ2-7; 7 positions match TRBD1. Germline V gene sequence: CDR1 SGHTA, CDR2 FQGNSA. The V and J ends lost 3 bases and 2 bases, in that order; junction bases with no gene match: 7. The CDR3 runs 15 residues. CDR3 in amino acids: CASSFTRDRTYEQYF. The CDR3 DNA follows: TGTGCCAGCAGCTTCACCCGGGACAGAACCTACGAGCAGTACTTC.

The V call is TRBV5-8, the J call TRBJ2-1; 11 nucleotides align to TRBD1. The CDR3 length is 15 residues. After removal of 4 bases from V and 7 bases from J, the junction contained 7 bases not matched to a gene. Germline lookup yields CDR1 SGHTS and CDR2 YDEGEE. The CDR3 DNA reads as TGTGCCAGCAGCACTGGACAGGGGGCTTATAATGAGCAGTTCTTC. Translated: CASSTGQGAYNEQFF.

The gene calls are TRBV30 and TRBJ2-7; a possible D gene is TRBD1 (5 bases). Germline CDR1 GTSNPN, CDR2 SVGIG (reference sequence). This CDR3 has 13 amino acids. V was pared by 1 base and J by 9 bases, with 16 bases between. The CDR3 DNA reads TGTGCCTGGAGTGAAACCGACGGACAACGGCAGTACTTC. It translates to CAWSETDGQRQYF.

The rearrangement links TRBV7-8 to TRBJ1-2; TRBD1 aligns across 7 bases. The ends lost 2 bases at V and 7 bases at J; junction bases unmatched: 7. The CDR3 is made up of 14 amino acids. Germline CDR1 SGHVS, CDR2 FQNEAQ. The CDR3 is CASSLHDRASGYTF. In DNA, the CDR3 is TGTGCCAGCAGCTTACACGACAGGGCTTCTGGCTACACCTTC.

The genes are TRBV2 and TRBJ2-7, with 7 positions matching TRBD2. This CDR3 comprises 12 residues. V lost 7 bases, J lost 7 bases, and 7 bases stayed unmatched. Germline V gene data show CDR1 as SNHLY and CDR2 as FYNNEI. CDR3 in amino acids: CASIRLAGEQYF. The CDR3 coding sequence is TGTGCCAGCATCAGACTAGCTGGGGAGCAGTACTTC.

This clone was observed a handful of times. This sequence joins TRBV29-1 and TRBJ2-2; D call uncertain. The CDR3 contains 13 residues. Germline V gene sequence: CDR1 SQVTM, CDR2 ANQGSEA. Trimming pared 5 bases from V and 1 base from J, leaving 8 bases between. The CDR3, as DNA: TGCAGCGTTAGCCCCGAGAACACCGGGGAGCTGTTTTTT. It codes for CSVSPENTGELFF.

CDR3 protein: CASSLSWASLGNTEAFF. The CDR3 nucleotides read TGTGCCAGCAGTTTATCCTGGGCCTCCCTGGGGAACACTGAAGCTTTCTTT. This chain connects TRBV27 to TRBJ1-1; D remains unclear. CDR1 MNHEY and CDR2 SMNVEV come from the germline V gene (reference sequence). V dropped 0 bases and J dropped 1 base, with 15 bases sitting between them. The CDR3 contains 17 residues.

The V and J genes are TRBV5-1 and TRBJ2-3; tentative D call: TRBD2 (6 bases). From germline, CDR1 is SGHRS and CDR2 YFSETQ. Trimming shortened V by 4 bases and J by 6 bases, and 12 bases separated the two germline ends. The CDR3 length is 13 residues. The CDR3 DNA reads as TGCGCCAGCAGCGGGGACCGGGGGGATACGCAGTATTTT. It yields the protein CASSGDRGDTQYF.

This clone was seen only once. The rearrangement joins TRBV28 to TRBJ1-5; TRBD1 is a possible D gene (6 bases). In germline, CDR1 is MDHEN, CDR2 SYDVKM. CDR3 length equals 14 residues. Trimming removed 7 bases from V and 2 bases from J, with 12 bases in between. The CDR3 DNA reads as TGTGCCAGCAACTTCAACAGGGGCAATCAGCCCCAGCATTTT. Translated: CASNFNRGNQPQHF.

The chain employs TRBV28 and TRBJ1-5; TRBD1 matches at 7 bases. The CDR3 loop spans 15 amino acids. The V and J ends lost 7 bases and 3 bases, in that order; junction bases with no gene match: 9. Looked up from germline, CDR1 is MDHEN and CDR2 is SYDVKM. The CDR3: CASTPVDRDNQPQHF. The CDR3 nucleotides read TGTGCCAGCACCCCCGTCGACAGGGACAATCAGCCCCAGCATTTT.

This CDR3 is CASSDGTSGRGEQFF. As DNA, the CDR3 is TGCGCCAGCAGTGACGGGACTAGCGGGCGGGGAGAGCAGTTCTTC. The chain joins TRBV10-2 to TRBJ2-1, with TRBD2 matching over 12 bases. Per germline, CDR1 WSHSY and CDR2 SAAADI. Losses at the gene ends were 3 bases for V and 10 bases for J; bases not matched to a gene: 7. The CDR3 is 15 residues long.